These T cell receptor beta chains were read from a single sample in a study of cytomegalovirus exposure and HLA in healthy donors. Profiling relied on immunoSEQ multiplex PCR, and the TCRdb table lists in-frame clones only, not all of them. Of some 140,000 clones in the sample, 74% are singletons; the top ten hold about 2.1%. Sequenced input: PBMCs. The receptor source for this set is a man aged 25 to 40 in good health and CMV-seronegative. Each CDR3 is given with its conserved first and last residue.

v_gene: TRBV4-2
j_gene: TRBJ2-5
CDR3aa: CASSQDPSAETQYF

v_gene: TRBV7-6
j_gene: TRBJ2-2
CDR3aa: CASSRQGARTGELFF

v_gene: TRBV29-1
j_gene: TRBJ2-6
CDR3aa: CSVAFSPSGANVLTF

v_gene: TRBV19
j_gene: TRBJ1-5
CDR3aa: CASSGQGSGQPQHF

v_gene: TRBV4-3
j_gene: TRBJ1-1
CDR3aa: CASSLEGLGNTEAFF

v_gene: TRBV6-6
j_gene: TRBJ2-2
CDR3aa: CASRGQEGTGELFF

v_gene: TRBV2
j_gene: TRBJ2-1
CDR3aa: CASKETGYNEQFF

v_gene: TRBV29-1
j_gene: TRBJ2-1
CDR3aa: CSAKAANEQFF

v_gene: TRBV18
j_gene: TRBJ2-7
CDR3aa: CASSPAQGNEQYF

v_gene: TRBV28
j_gene: TRBJ1-4
CDR3aa: CASSLTQNHNEKLFF

v_gene: TRBV6-6
j_gene: TRBJ1-6
CDR3aa: CASSTGQGLSPLHF

v_gene: TRBV15
j_gene: TRBJ2-1
CDR3aa: CATSIAGDYNEQFF

v_gene: TRBV28
j_gene: TRBJ2-5
CDR3aa: CASDGQVPGETQYF

v_gene: TRBV28
j_gene: TRBJ1-2
CDR3aa: CASSSSGPINYGYTF

v_gene: TRBV6-5
j_gene: TRBJ2-5
CDR3aa: CASSTGTEETQYF

v_gene: TRBV2
j_gene: TRBJ2-5
CDR3aa: CASSPQTGRQEAQYF

v_gene: TRBV2
j_gene: TRBJ2-7
CDR3aa: CASSVSGAGGPGGSYEQYF

v_gene: TRBV5-6
j_gene: TRBJ1-3
CDR3aa: CASSQGRGNTIYF

v_gene: TRBV18
j_gene: TRBJ2-7
CDR3aa: CASSPQGAGSYEQYF

v_gene: TRBV14
j_gene: TRBJ2-1
CDR3aa: CASSQVGTGSHNEQFF

v_gene: TRBV25-1
j_gene: TRBJ1-6
CDR3aa: CASRQGNNSPLHF

v_gene: TRBV11-1
j_gene: TRBJ2-7
CDR3aa: CASSLIGGGGEQYF